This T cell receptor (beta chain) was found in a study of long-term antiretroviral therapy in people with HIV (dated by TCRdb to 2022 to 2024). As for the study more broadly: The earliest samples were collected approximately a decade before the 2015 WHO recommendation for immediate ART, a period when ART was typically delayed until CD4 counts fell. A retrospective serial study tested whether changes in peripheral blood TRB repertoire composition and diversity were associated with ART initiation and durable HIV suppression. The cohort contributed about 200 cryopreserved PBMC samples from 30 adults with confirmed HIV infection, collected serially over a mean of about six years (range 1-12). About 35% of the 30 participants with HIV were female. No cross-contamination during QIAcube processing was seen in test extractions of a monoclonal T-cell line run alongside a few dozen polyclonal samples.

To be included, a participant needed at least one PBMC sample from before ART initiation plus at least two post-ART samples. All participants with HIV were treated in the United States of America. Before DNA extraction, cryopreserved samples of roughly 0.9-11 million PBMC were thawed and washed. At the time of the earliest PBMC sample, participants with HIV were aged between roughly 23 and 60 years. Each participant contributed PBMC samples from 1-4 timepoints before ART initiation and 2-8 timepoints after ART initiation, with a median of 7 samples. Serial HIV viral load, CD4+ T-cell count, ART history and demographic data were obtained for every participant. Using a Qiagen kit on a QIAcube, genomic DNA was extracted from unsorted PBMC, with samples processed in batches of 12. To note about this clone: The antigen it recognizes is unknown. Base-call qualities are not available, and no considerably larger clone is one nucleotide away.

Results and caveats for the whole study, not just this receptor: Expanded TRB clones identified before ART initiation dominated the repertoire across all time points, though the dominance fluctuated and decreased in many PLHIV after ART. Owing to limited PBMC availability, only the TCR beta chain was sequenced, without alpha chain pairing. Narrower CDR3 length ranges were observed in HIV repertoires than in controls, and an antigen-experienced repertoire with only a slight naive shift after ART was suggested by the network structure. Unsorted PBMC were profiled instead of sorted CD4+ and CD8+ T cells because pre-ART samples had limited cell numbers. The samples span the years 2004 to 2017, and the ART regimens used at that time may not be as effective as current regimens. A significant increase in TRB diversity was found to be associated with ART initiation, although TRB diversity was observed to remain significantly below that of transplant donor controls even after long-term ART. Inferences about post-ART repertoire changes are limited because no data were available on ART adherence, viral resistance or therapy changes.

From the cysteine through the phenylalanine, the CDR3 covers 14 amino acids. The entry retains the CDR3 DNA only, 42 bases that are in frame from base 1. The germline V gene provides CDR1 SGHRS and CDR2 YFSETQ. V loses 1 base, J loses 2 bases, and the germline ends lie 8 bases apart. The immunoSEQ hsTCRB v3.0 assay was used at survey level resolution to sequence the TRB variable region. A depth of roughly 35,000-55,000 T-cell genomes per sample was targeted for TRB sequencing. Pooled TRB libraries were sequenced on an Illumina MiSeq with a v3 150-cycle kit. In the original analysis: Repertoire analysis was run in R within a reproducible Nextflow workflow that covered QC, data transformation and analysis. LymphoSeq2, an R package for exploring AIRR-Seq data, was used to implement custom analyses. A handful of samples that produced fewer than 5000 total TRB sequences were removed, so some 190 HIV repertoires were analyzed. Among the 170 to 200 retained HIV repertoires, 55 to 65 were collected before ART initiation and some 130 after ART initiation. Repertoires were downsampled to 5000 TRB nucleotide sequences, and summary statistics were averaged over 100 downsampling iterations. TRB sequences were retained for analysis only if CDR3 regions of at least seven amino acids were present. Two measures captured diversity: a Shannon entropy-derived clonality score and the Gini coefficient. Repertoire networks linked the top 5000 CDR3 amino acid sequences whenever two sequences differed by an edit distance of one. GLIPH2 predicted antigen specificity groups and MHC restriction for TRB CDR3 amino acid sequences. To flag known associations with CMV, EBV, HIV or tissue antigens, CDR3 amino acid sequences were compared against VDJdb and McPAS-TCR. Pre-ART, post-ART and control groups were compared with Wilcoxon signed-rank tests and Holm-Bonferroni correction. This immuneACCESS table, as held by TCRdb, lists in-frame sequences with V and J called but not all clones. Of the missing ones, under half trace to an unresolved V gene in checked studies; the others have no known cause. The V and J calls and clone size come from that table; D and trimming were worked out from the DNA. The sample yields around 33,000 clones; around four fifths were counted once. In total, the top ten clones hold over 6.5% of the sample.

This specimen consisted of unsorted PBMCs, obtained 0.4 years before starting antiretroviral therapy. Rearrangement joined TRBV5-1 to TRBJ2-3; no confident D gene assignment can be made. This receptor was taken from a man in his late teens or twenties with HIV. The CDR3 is CASSLLQITDTQYF. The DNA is TGCGCCAGCAGCTTGTTACAAATCACAGATACGCAGTATTTT. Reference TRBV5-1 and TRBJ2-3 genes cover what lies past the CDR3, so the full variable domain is KAGVTQTPRYLIKTRGQQVTLSCSPISGHRSVSWYQQTPGQGLQFLFEYFSETQRNKGNFPGRFSGRQFSNSRSEMNVSTLELGDSALYLCASSLLQITDTQYFGPGTRLTVL.